This note documents a single T cell receptor (beta chain) sequence. The table lists this clone with a few counts. No cognate antigen has been identified for it. No base-level quality is on record; no much larger clone is a single base apart. The immunoSEQ Assay, a bias-controlled multiplex PCR, was used to amplify TCRbeta CDR3 regions from genomic DNA. The source study handled its data this way. The number of nucleated cells in each sample was estimated by amplification of reference gene primers within the assay. Sequence reads were collapsed and filtered to measure the absolute abundance of every unique TCRbeta CDR3 rearrangement. For each sample, productive Simpson clonality was calculated as the square root of Simpson's diversity index over productive rearrangements. TCRdb took this table from immuneACCESS and kept in-frame rearrangements with V and J called. Such tables lack part of the clones; where checked against another copy, unresolved V genes explain under half of the gap, and the rest is unexplained. V and J calls and clone size are copied from that table; D and trimming were computed from the DNA. Present in this sample are about 270,000 clones, around 90% of which were seen just once. The ten largest clonotypes hold around 3% of the sample.

This sample is drawn from a study of blood T cell repertoires in COVID-19 (dated by TCRdb to 2020 to 2021). Concerning the study at large: The collaborator samples originated in the United States, Italy and Spain and spanned the acute and convalescent phases of COVID-19. A de-identified subject ID, COVID-19 status, age in years and sex were almost always included in the sample metadata. Subjects who had been exposed to COVID-19, were actively infected with it, or had recovered from it provided the deeply sampled blood TCRbeta repertoires that made up the dataset. Samples came from the ongoing ImmuneRACE study (first 160 participants) plus 1,254 subjects from 6 global collaborators. Where available, HLA class I and class II types were taken from metadata supplied by the sample provider and were not determined by assay-based typing. The repertoires were released in a freely available public database meant as a resource for research on the immune response to SARS-CoV-2. The material from the prospective study consisted of cDNA or gDNA derived from T cells, B-cell-depleted T cells, or PBMCs.

Points the paper makes about the study in general: How much clinical and demographic metadata was included differed by source and by participant, and the metadata was provided uncurated.

Participants in the prospective study were enrolled through a virtual design, were aged about 18 to 90 years, and lived in approximately 25 United States geographic areas. Cohort assignment in the prospective study relied on participant-reported clinical history from a screening survey and a study questionnaire. For ImmuneRACE Cohort 3, a participant was defined as recovered based on two consecutive negative NP/OP PCR tests, clearance by a healthcare professional, or resolution of symptoms. Each participant in the prospective study had whole blood, serum and a nasopharyngeal or oropharyngeal swab collected by mobile phlebotomists. Prospective study participants could optionally give additional blood draws and questionnaires over an approximately 2-month period. Before DNA extraction, blood samples from the prospective study were shipped at room temperature or frozen. Including cysteine and phenylalanine, the CDR3 has 15 amino acids. The read is trimmed to its CDR3 DNA, 45 bases read in frame from base 1. The trim is 2 bases for V and 11 bases for J, with a gap of 21 bases between the germline ends.

The clonotype originates from a woman aged 50 to 60 who had recovered from COVID-19. The sample comprised PBMCs or T cells enriched from blood (not recorded which). The V and J segments used are TRBV6-7 and TRBJ1-1; the D gene is not confidently resolved. TRBV6-7 belongs to the ORF category, with a function that is uncertain. The CDR3 protein is CASSYIRTGRGWAFF. The bases are TGTGCCAGCAGTTACATTCGAACGGGTAGAGGGTGGGCTTTCTTT.